This T cell receptor (beta chain) was obtained from a study of OX40 agonist ivuxolimab in advanced cancers. Study findings and constraints: More expanded clones were found, on average, in CD8+ than in CD4+ T cells.

V lost 4 bases, J lost 0 bases, and 5 bases stayed unmatched. The CDR3 has 15 amino acids. Germline loops: CDR1 LNHDA, CDR2 SQIVND (reference sequence). As to this clone: The antigen is undetermined.

The method was immunoSEQ multiplex PCR; TCRdb's version includes in-frame clones alone and lacks a portion of them. The sample carries around 84,000 clones, approximately 84% recorded once. The TCR originated in an adult with an advanced solid tumor such as melanoma, head and neck, liver or kidney cancer. The chain recombines TRBV19 with TRBJ2-7, with 8 nucleotides matching TRBD1. This material consisted of CD4+ or CD8+ T cells sorted from blood, taken in a trial of the OX40 agonist ivuxolimab. The CDR3 region is CASSTGTGPSYEQYF. The CDR3 DNA follows: TGTGCCAGTAGTACCGGGACAGGTCCCTCCTACGAGCAGTACTTC.